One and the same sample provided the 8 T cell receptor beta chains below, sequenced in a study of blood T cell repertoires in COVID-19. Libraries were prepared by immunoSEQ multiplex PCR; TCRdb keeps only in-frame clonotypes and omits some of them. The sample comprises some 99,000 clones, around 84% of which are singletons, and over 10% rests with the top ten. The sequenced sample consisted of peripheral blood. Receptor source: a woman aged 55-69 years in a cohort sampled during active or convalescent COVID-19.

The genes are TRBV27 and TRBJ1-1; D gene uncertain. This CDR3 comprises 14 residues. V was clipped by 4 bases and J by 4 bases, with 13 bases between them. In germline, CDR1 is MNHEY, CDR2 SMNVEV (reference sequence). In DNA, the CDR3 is TGTGCCAGCAGTTACCGCCAAGCAAGCACTGAAGCTTTCTTT. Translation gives CASSYRQASTEAFF.

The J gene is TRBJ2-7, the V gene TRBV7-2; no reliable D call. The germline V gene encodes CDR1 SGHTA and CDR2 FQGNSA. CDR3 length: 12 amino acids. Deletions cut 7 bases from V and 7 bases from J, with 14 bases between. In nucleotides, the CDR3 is TGTGCCAGCACCGCTATCTCGAGGGAGCAGTACTTC. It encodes CASTAISREQYF.

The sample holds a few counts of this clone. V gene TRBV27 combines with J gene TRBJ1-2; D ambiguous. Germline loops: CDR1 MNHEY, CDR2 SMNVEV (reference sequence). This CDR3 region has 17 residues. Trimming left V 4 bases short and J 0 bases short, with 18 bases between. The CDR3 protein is CASSSRRSPVANYGYTF. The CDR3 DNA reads TGTGCCAGCAGTTCCCGCCGGAGCCCGGTAGCTAACTATGGCTACACCTTC.

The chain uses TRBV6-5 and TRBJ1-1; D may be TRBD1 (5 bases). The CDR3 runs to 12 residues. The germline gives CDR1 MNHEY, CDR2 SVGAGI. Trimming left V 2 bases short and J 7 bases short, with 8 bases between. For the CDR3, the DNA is TGTGCCAGCAGTTACCGGGGGGGTGAAGCTTTCTTT. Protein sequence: CASSYRGGEAFF.

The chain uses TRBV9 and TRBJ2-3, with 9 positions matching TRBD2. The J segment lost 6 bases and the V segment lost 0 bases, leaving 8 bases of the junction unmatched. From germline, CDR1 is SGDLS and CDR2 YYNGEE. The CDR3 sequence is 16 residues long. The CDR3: CASSVVSGGPGDTQYF. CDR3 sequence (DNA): TGTGCCAGCAGCGTAGTGAGCGGGGGGCCGGGGGATACGCAGTATTTT. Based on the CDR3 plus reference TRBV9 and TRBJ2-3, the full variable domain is DSGVTQTPKHLITATGQRVTLRCSPRSGDLSVYWYQQSLDQGLQFLIQYYNGEERAKGNILERFSAQQFPDLHSELNLSSLELGDSALYFCASSVVSGGPGDTQYFGPGTRLTVL.

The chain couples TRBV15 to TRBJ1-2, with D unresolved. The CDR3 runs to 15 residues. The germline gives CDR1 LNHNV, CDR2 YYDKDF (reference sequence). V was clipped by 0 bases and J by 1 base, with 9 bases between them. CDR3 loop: CATSREVSLNYGYTF. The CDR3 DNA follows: TGTGCCACCAGCAGAGAGGTGAGCCTTAACTATGGCTACACCTTC.

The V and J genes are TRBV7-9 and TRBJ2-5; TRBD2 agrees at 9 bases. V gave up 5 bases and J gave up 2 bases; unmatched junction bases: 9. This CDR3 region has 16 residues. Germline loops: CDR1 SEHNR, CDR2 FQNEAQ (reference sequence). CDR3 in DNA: TGTGCCAGCAGCCCGCGAGGTAGCGGGGGTCAAGAGACCCAGTACTTC. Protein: CASSPRGSGGQETQYF.

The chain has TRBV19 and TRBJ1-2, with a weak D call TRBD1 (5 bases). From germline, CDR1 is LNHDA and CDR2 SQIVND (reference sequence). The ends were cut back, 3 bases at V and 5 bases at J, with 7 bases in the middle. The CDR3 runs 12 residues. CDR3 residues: CASSIDSYGYTF. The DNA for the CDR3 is TGTGCCAGTAGTATTGACAGTTATGGCTACACCTTC.